The 28 T cell receptor beta chains given below trace back to one sample, sequenced in a study of cytomegalovirus exposure and HLA in healthy donors. PCR amplification relied on 60 Vbeta primers (plus 13 Jbeta primers). TCRdb's table, derived via immunoSEQ multiplex PCR, lists solely in-frame clones and lacks some. Of over 150,000 clones listed, roughly 88% were seen once; the top ten hold more than 1%. Sequencing used PBMCs. Receptor source: a boy aged 2 to 10 in good health and CMV-seronegative.

The chain has TRBV7-2 and TRBJ2-3; 11 nucleotides agree with TRBD2. Germline trimming cut 4 bases from V and 3 bases from J; bases unmatched to any gene: 3. The germline gives CDR1 SGHTA, CDR2 FQGNSA. The CDR3 is 15 residues long. CDR3 DNA sequence: TGTGCCAGCAGCTCGAGACTAGCGGGAACAGATACGCAGTATTTT. This translates into CASSSRLAGTDTQYF.

Here the CDR3 DNA reads TGCGCCAGCAGCTTAAGATCGGAGGGTACCGGGGAGCTGTTTTTT. Its translation: CASSLRSEGTGELFF. The J gene is TRBJ2-2, the V gene TRBV5-1; a weak D match, TRBD2 (6 bases). Germline CDR1 SGHRS, CDR2 YFSETQ. V gave up 2 bases and J gave up 5 bases, with 13 bases separating them. The CDR3 spans 15 residues.

The rearrangement joins TRBV7-2 to TRBJ2-7; D ambiguous. The germline V gene encodes CDR1 SGHTA and CDR2 FQGNSA. V lost 2 bases and J 1 base, leaving 12 bases between the germline ends. The CDR3 contains 15 residues. CDR3 bases: TGTGCCAGCAGCTTATTTCGAGGAAATTCCTACGAGCAGTACTTC. Protein: CASSLFRGNSYEQYF.

The chain combines TRBV7-2 with TRBJ1-1; the match to TRBD1 covers 7 bases. V was clipped by 0 bases and J by 8 bases; unmatched bases: 6. CDR1 is SGHTA and CDR2 is FQGNSA in the germline V gene. The CDR3 contains 14 residues. The CDR3 bases are TGTGCCAGCAGCTTAGCGGAGGGGGCCGGAGAAGCTTTCTTT. Protein product: CASSLAEGAGEAFF.

J is TRBJ2-7 and V is TRBV29-1; D is unclear. CDR1 and CDR2 (germline): SQVTM, ANQGSEA. There are 11 residues in the CDR3. Trimming shortened V by 4 bases and J by 4 bases, and 8 bases separated the two germline ends. Here the CDR3 reads CSVGKSYEQYF. The CDR3 coding sequence is TGCAGCGTTGGTAAATCGTACGAGCAGTACTTC.

This clone has a single count. V gene TRBV9 combines with J gene TRBJ2-1, with a possible D match to TRBD1 (5 bases). Germline CDR1 SGDLS, CDR2 YYNGEE. The CDR3 length is 15 residues. Trimming took 4 bases from V and 0 from J, leaving 11 bases between them. The CDR3 loop is CASSPNGASYNEQFF. DNA for the CDR3: TGTGCCAGCAGCCCGAATGGGGCCTCCTACAATGAGCAGTTCTTC.

In DNA, the CDR3 is TGCGCCAGCAGCTTGGGAGCGGCATACAATGAGCAGTTCTTC. Translating gives CASSLGAAYNEQFF. The chain uses TRBV5-1 and TRBJ2-1, with a tentative D call TRBD2 (5 bases). The CDR3 contains 14 residues. The germline CDR1 and CDR2 sequences are SGHRS and YFSETQ. The germline V and J ends were trimmed by 0 bases and 4 bases, with 8 bases remaining between them.

The CDR3 region is CATADLTSGSIAYNEQFF. In DNA, the CDR3 is TGTGCCACCGCAGACCTGACTAGCGGGAGCATTGCCTACAATGAGCAGTTCTTC. V and J are TRBV27 and TRBJ2-1; 12 bases align to TRBD2. V was clipped by 10 bases and J by 2 bases; unmatched bases: 15. CDR3 length: 18 residues. CDR1 is MNHEY, CDR2 SMNVEV, per germline (reference sequence).

The CDR3 reads CASSGGTTNEKLFF. The CDR3 DNA reads as TGCGCCAGCAGTGGAGGCACAACTAATGAAAAACTGTTTTTT. V usage is TRBV10-2 and J usage is TRBJ1-4; D gene uncertain. The CDR3 is 14 amino acids. Per germline, CDR1 WSHSY and CDR2 SAAADI. V gave up 4 bases and J gave up 0 bases, with 6 bases separating them.

The chain recombines TRBV6-1 with TRBJ1-2, with 7 positions matching TRBD1. Trimming at V came to 6 bases and at J to 3 bases, leaving 10 bases not matched to a gene. The germline gives CDR1 MNHNS, CDR2 SASEGT. The CDR3 runs to 15 residues. In DNA, the CDR3 is TGTGCCAGCAGAAGGGACAGCTCCGGGGACTATGGCTACACCTTC. Translation: CASRRDSSGDYGYTF.

This CDR3 reads CASSLVGQIKNTGELFF. For the CDR3, the DNA is TGTGCCAGCAGTTTGGTGGGACAGATCAAGAACACCGGGGAGCTGTTTTTT. The rearrangement links TRBV27 to TRBJ2-2; 7 bases line up with TRBD1. Germline CDR1 and CDR2: MNHEY and SMNVEV (reference sequence). The CDR3 is 17 amino acids. Trimming cost V 3 bases and J 1 base; bases outside gene matches: 8.

Turning to this clone: Additional DNA sequences in this sample encode the identical CDR3. This chain uses TRBV27 with TRBJ2-7, with TRBD1 identical over 8 bases. Per the germline V gene, CDR1 is MNHEY and CDR2 is SMNVEV (reference sequence). This CDR3 comprises 15 residues. With V trimmed by 5 bases and J by 0 bases, 6 bases remained unmatched. The CDR3: CASSPGTGSSYEQYF. Written as DNA, the CDR3 is TGTGCCAGCAGTCCCGGGACAGGTAGCTCCTACGAGCAGTACTTC.

The V call is TRBV4-1, the J call TRBJ2-1, with 10 bases fitting TRBD2. The V gene's germline CDR1 is MGHRA and CDR2 YSYEKL. V trimming: 7 bases; J trimming: 7 bases; junction bases outside the gene matches: 7. This CDR3 contains 14 residues. The DNA of the CDR3 is TGCGCCAGCACGATGGGACTAGCGATTAATGAGCAGTTCTTC. Translation: CASTMGLAINEQFF.

This clone was counted only a few times. This chain joins TRBV4-2 and TRBJ1-4, with 7 bases identical to TRBD1. CDR1 LGHNA and CDR2 YNFKEQ come from the germline V gene. After removal of 1 base from V and 5 bases from J, the junction contained 7 bases not matched to a gene. The CDR3 length is 16 residues. CDR3 residues: CASSQGAQGGNEKLFF. CDR3 nucleotides: TGTGCCAGCAGCCAAGGGGCGCAGGGGGGAAATGAAAAACTGTTTTTT.

In its sample, this clone was seen a few times. The chain has TRBV29-1 and TRBJ2-3; TRBD2 agrees at 10 bases. In germline, CDR1 is SQVTM, CDR2 ANQGSEA. The CDR3 is made up of 15 amino acids. Germline trimming cut 3 bases from V and 4 bases from J; bases unmatched to any gene: 7. CDR3 nucleotides: TGCAGCGTTGATCACACTAGCGGGACTGCAGATACGCAGTATTTT. It yields the protein CSVDHTSGTADTQYF.

The V call is TRBV27, the J call TRBJ2-5; 8 nucleotides agree with TRBD1. V dropped 11 bases and J dropped 1; count of bases not matched to a gene: 6. Germline CDR1 is MNHEY and CDR2 is SMNVEV (reference sequence). The CDR3 totals 13 residues. The CDR3 nucleotides are TGTGCCTCCACGACAGGGGCCCAAGAGACCCAGTACTTC. Protein product: CASTTGAQETQYF.

The chain links TRBV4-3 to TRBJ2-7; D is perhaps TRBD2 (5 bases). This CDR3 comprises 14 residues. V shed 2 bases and J shed 0 bases, with 8 bases lying between them. The germline V gene encodes CDR1 LGHNA and CDR2 YSLEER. The DNA for the CDR3 is TGCGCCAGCAGCCAATTTCGGGACTCCTACGAGCAGTACTTC. Protein sequence: CASSQFRDSYEQYF.

The V and J genes are TRBV2 and TRBJ2-3; TRBD1 is a possible D gene (5 bases). Germline V gene lookup returns CDR1 SNHLY and CDR2 FYNNEI. The CDR3 consists of 17 residues. The V and J ends lost 1 base and 5 bases respectively, with 19 bases between them. This chain's CDR3 is CASSEGMGLNRQDTQYF. The CDR3, as DNA: TGTGCCAGCAGTGAAGGAATGGGGCTCAACCGCCAAGATACGCAGTATTTT.

V and J are TRBV6-1 and TRBJ2-1, with TRBD2 as a possible D gene (6 bases). This CDR3 has 16 residues. The V end lost 4 bases, the J end lost 5 bases, and 18 bases lay between the germline ends. CDR1 and CDR2 (germline): MNHNS, SASEGT. DNA for the CDR3: TGTGCCAGCAGTGCACCCCCGGGACTGACGAACAATGAGCAGTTCTTC. Its protein is CASSAPPGLTNNEQFF.

This clone was seen only once. This chain joins TRBV18 and TRBJ1-1; no firm D call. CDR3 length: 14 amino acids. Trimming cost V 6 bases and J 1 base, with 12 bases left between them. Germline CDR1 reads KGHSH; CDR2 reads LQKENI. The CDR3 nucleotides are TGTGCCAGCTCCCCGCTCAGCGAGAACACTGAAGCTTTCTTT. It specifies CASSPLSENTEAFF. The full variable domain, completed using reference TRBV18 and TRBJ1-1, is NAGVMQNPRHLVRRRGQEARLRCSPMKGHSHVYWYRQLPEEGLKFMVYLQKENIIDESGMPKERFSAEFPKEGPSILRIQQVVRGDSAAYFCASSPLSENTEAFFGQGTRLTVV.

This clone was detected once. The chain uses TRBV4-3 and TRBJ2-4; 8 nucleotides match TRBD2. The CDR3 loop spans 17 amino acids. Per the germline V gene, CDR1 is LGHNA and CDR2 is YSLEER. The V and J ends lost 0 bases and 5 bases, in that order; junction bases with no gene match: 9. CDR3 sequence reads: CASSQDLAREGENIQYF. CDR3 DNA: TGCGCCAGCAGCCAAGATCTGGCACGGGAGGGCGAAAACATTCAGTACTTC.

This clone has more than one count but fewer than ten. V usage is TRBV6-5 and J usage is TRBJ1-2; 10 positions match TRBD1. Germline V gene sequence: CDR1 MNHEY, CDR2 SVGAGI. The CDR3 runs to 14 residues. Trimming at V came to 5 bases and at J to 3 bases, leaving 3 bases not matched to a gene. The DNA of the CDR3 is TGTGCCAGCAGTGGGGACAGGGGTTACTATGGCTACACCTTC. This translates into CASSGDRGYYGYTF.

This chain connects TRBV7-9 to TRBJ2-3, with 9 bases that match TRBD2. In germline, CDR1 is SEHNR, CDR2 FQNEAQ (reference sequence). The CDR3 spans 15 residues. With 4 bases clipped from V and 6 bases from J, the junction kept 8 bases outside the gene matches. This CDR3 reads CASSSYSGSTDTQYF. Here the CDR3 DNA reads TGTGCCAGCAGCTCTTATAGCGGGAGTACTGATACGCAGTATTTT.

This clone was counted once. The V and J genes are TRBV10-3 and TRBJ1-3; no reliable D call. CDR3 size: 15 residues. The V gene's germline CDR1 is ENHRY and CDR2 SYGVKD. Trimming removed 2 bases from V and 0 bases from J, with 8 bases in between. The CDR3 region has the DNA TGTGCCATCAGTGAGGCAGGTATCTCTGGAAACACCATATATTTT. This translates into CAISEAGISGNTIYF.

This clone appeared a single time. This rearrangement joins TRBV4-1 to TRBJ1-2; D is unclear. Germline CDR1 is MGHRA and CDR2 is YSYEKL. Trimming cost V 4 bases and J 6 bases, with 21 bases left between them. The CDR3 length is 16 residues. For the CDR3, the DNA is TGCGCCAGCAGCCCTGCAGCCAAGTTTGGGAGGGATGGCTACACCTTC. Amino acids: CASSPAAKFGRDGYTF.

The V and J genes are TRBV10-2 and TRBJ2-7; possible D gene TRBD1, 5 bases. Trimming removed 10 bases from V and 5 bases from J, with 18 bases in between. The CDR3 spans 13 residues. Germline V gene lookup returns CDR1 WSHSY and CDR2 SAAADI. In DNA form, the CDR3 reads TGCGCCACTTCAGGGCCTAGTGGCAACGAGCAGTACTTC. This codes for CATSGPSGNEQYF.

This rearrangement joins TRBV7-8 to TRBJ2-7; 8 nucleotides match TRBD1. The germline V gene encodes CDR1 SGHVS and CDR2 FQNEAQ. The V segment lost 3 bases and the J segment 5 bases; nucleotides outside the gene matches: 6. The CDR3 covers 14 residues. DNA for the CDR3: TGTGCCAGCAGCTTTTCCAGGGGGCACAACGAGCAGTACTTC. As protein: CASSFSRGHNEQYF.

The CDR3 DNA is TGCAGCGTTGGGGACAGGGGACCTGGGGCCAACGTCCTGACTTTC. Translation gives CSVGDRGPGANVLTF. This chain links TRBV29-1 with TRBJ2-6; TRBD1 aligns across 10 bases. The CDR3 is made up of 15 amino acids. The V and J ends lost 4 bases and 2 bases, in that order; junction bases with no gene match: 2. The germline V gene has CDR1 SQVTM and CDR2 ANQGSEA.